The 25 T cell receptor beta chains reported below all come from one sample, sequenced in a study of CD8 T cells in ankylosing spondylitis. TCRdb recomputed calls from the 5' RACE reads with MiXCR, one row per CDR3 protein. This table holds a few hundred thousand distinct CDR3 sequences, 15% to 20% found once. Sequenced input: blood, either unsorted or a sorted T cell fraction (not recorded which). The receptors stem from a male donor with ankylosing spondylitis or in good health (not recorded which).

This clonotype was recorded only once. The chain joins TRBV27 to TRBJ2-7; 7 bases are a match to TRBD1. Germline lookup yields CDR1 MNHEY and CDR2 SMNVEV (reference sequence). The ends lost 6 bases at V and 0 bases at J; junction bases unmatched: 8. The CDR3 has 15 amino acids. The CDR3 sequence is CASRGQEYFSYEQYF. Written as DNA, the CDR3 is TGTGCCAGCAGAGGACAGGAATATTTCTCCTACGAGCAGTACTTC.

This clonotype was counted many times. The chain employs TRBV12-3 or TRBV12-4 and TRBJ1-1; tentatively, D is TRBD1 (6 bases). Trimming took off 4 bases at V and 2 bases at J, with 8 bases between the two ends. This CDR3 is 13 amino acids long. CDR3 sequence (DNA): TGTGCCAGCAGTTGGACAGAAAACACTGAAGCTTTCTTT. Amino acids: CASSWTENTEAFF.

The chain links TRBV24-1 to TRBJ2-7; TRBD1 agrees at 7 bases. Germline-derived CDR1 and CDR2 are KGHDR and SFDVKD. This CDR3 has 14 residues. V lost 7 bases, J lost 2 bases, and 7 bases stayed unmatched. The CDR3 protein is CATSDRAGAYEQYF. The DNA of the CDR3 is TGTGCCACCAGCGACAGGGCTGGAGCCTACGAGCAGTACTTC.

This chain links TRBV6-5 with TRBJ1-5, with 11 bases that match TRBD1. The V segment lost 4 bases and the J segment 0 bases; nucleotides outside the gene matches: 11. The V gene's germline CDR1 is MNHEY and CDR2 SVGAGI. The CDR3 runs 19 residues. DNA for the CDR3: TGTGCCAGCAGTTGGAAGGACAGGGGGCTATTCTTTAGCAATCAGCCCCAGCATTTT. Its protein is CASSWKDRGLFFSNQPQHF.

The chain links TRBV20-1 to TRBJ2-3; D possibly uses TRBD1 or TRBD2 (6 bases each). This CDR3 comprises 13 residues. V shed 3 bases and J shed 14 bases, with 21 bases lying between them. Germline CDR1 DFQATT, CDR2 SNEGSKA (reference sequence). CDR3 loop: CSAREGVRTGVYF. The CDR3 coding sequence is TGCAGTGCTAGGGAGGGGGTCCGGACTGGTGTGTATTTT.

This clonotype was counted a few times. J is TRBJ2-7 and V is TRBV12-3 or TRBV12-4; 10 bases map to TRBD1. V was pared by 8 bases and J by 4 bases, with 11 bases of the junction left unmatched. The CDR3 consists of 15 residues. CDR3 amino acids: CASGDPWTGGYEQYF. In DNA, the CDR3 is TGTGCCAGCGGCGATCCCTGGACAGGGGGGTACGAGCAGTACTTC.

V and J are TRBV12-3 or TRBV12-4 and TRBJ2-2; D is uncertain. The length of the CDR3 is 15 residues. Deletions cut 2 bases from V and 5 bases from J, with 12 bases between. CDR3: CASSLFPSGTGELFF. Here the CDR3 DNA reads TGTGCCAGCAGTTTATTTCCTAGTGGGACCGGGGAGCTGTTTTTT.

The chain has TRBV12-3 or TRBV12-4 and TRBJ2-5; D perhaps matches TRBD2 (6 bases). V was shortened by 6 bases and J by 2 bases, with 19 bases between the two germline ends. CDR3 length: 16 amino acids. CDR3 residues: CASSDSSGVDQETQYF. The CDR3 coding sequence is TGTGCCAGCAGCGACAGTAGCGGAGTAGATCAAGAGACCCAGTACTTC.

V gene TRBV10-2 combines with J gene TRBJ2-3; 8 positions match TRBD1. V gave up 10 bases and J gave up 0 bases; unmatched junction bases: 6. Germline V CDR1 and CDR2: WSHSY, SAAADI. The CDR3 is 14 residues long. The CDR3 protein is CAIGQGTSTDTQYF. The DNA of the CDR3 is TGCGCCATCGGACAGGGCACTAGCACAGATACGCAGTATTTT.

This clonotype was seen only a few times. The rearrangement uses TRBV12-3 or TRBV12-4 and TRBJ2-3; TRBD1 might be the D (6 bases). There are 13 residues in the CDR3. CDR3 nucleotides: TGTGCTTCGGCAGGGGAATTCTCAGATACGCAGTATTTT. Protein: CASAGEFSDTQYF.

The chain couples TRBV27 to TRBJ2-1; 7 positions match TRBD2. CDR3 length equals 15 residues. The V and J ends lost 0 bases and 9 bases, in that order; junction bases with no gene match: 8. The germline CDR1 and CDR2 sequences are MNHEY and SMNVEV (reference sequence). CDR3 nucleotide sequence: TGTGCCAGCAGTTTATCTGGCGGGAGCCGGGCTGAGCAGTTCTTC. Protein: CASSLSGGSRAEQFF.

The rearrangement joins TRBV20-1 to TRBJ2-1; D call uncertain. CDR3 length equals 13 residues. Germline V gives CDR1 DFQATT, CDR2 SNEGSKA (reference sequence). Trimming cost V 3 bases and J 0 bases, with 6 bases left between them. The CDR3 here is CSARESSYNEQFF. CDR3 DNA: TGCAGTGCTAGGGAAAGCTCCTACAATGAGCAGTTCTTC.

This clonotype has at least ten counts. CDR3 nucleotides: TGCGCCAGCAGAACCACAGGGGCCTCCTACAATGAGCAGTTCTTC. Amino acid sequence: CASRTTGASYNEQFF. The gene calls are TRBV10-1 and TRBJ2-1; 7 bases line up with TRBD1. This CDR3 has 15 residues. V shed 6 bases, J shed 0 bases, and the junction held 5 bases outside the gene matches. CDR1 WNHNN and CDR2 SYGVQD come from the germline V gene (reference sequence).

This clonotype was seen a single time. The V call is TRBV12-3 or TRBV12-4, the J call TRBJ2-2; TRBD2 aligns across 14 bases. CDR3 length: 16 residues. Losses at the gene ends were 4 bases for V and 7 bases for J; bases not matched to a gene: 5. The CDR3 nucleotides are TGTGCCAGCAGTTCGCGACTAGCGGGGGGGAACGGGGAGCTGTTTTTT. Amino acid sequence: CASSSRLAGGNGELFF.

This clonotype was observed a few times. The rearrangement uses TRBV12-3 or TRBV12-4 and TRBJ2-7, with TRBD2 matching over 8 bases. The J segment lost 5 bases and the V segment lost 6 bases, leaving 3 bases of the junction unmatched. CDR3 length: 12 amino acids. For the CDR3, the DNA is TGTGCCAGCAGGAGCGGGAGCAACGAGCAGTACTTC. It encodes CASRSGSNEQYF.

J is TRBJ2-3 and V is TRBV10-3, with D maybe TRBD2 (6 bases). Trimming cost V 10 bases and J 4 bases, with 18 bases left between them. The CDR3 totals 14 residues. In germline, CDR1 is ENHRY, CDR2 SYGVKD. CDR3 sequence (DNA): TGTGCCAACTCCGGGACTTTAAACGCAGATACGCAGTATTTT. Its protein product is CANSGTLNADTQYF.

Many counts were recorded for this clonotype. The chain carries TRBV29-1 and TRBJ2-7, with TRBD1 matching 8 bases. J gave up 4 bases and V 6 bases, and 14 bases lay outside the gene matches. This CDR3 has 15 amino acids. CDR1 SQVTM and CDR2 ANQGSEA come from the germline V gene. CDR3 nucleotides: TGCAGCGTAGCCGCTGTTGAGACAGGGGCGTACGAGCAGTACTTC. Its protein is CSVAAVETGAYEQYF.

In this sample, this clonotype turned up a few times. The chain links TRBV27 to TRBJ2-1, with 11 bases matching TRBD1. This CDR3 spans 15 amino acids. CDR1 and CDR2 from the germline V gene are MNHEY and SMNVEV (reference sequence). Losses at the gene ends were 7 bases for V and 9 bases for J; bases not matched to a gene: 11. CDR3 protein: CASTSGTGGRGEQFF. The CDR3 coding sequence is TGTGCCAGCACCTCCGGGACAGGGGGTAGGGGTGAGCAGTTCTTC.

The chain couples TRBV29-1 to TRBJ2-2, with 9 bases matching TRBD1. V lost 8 bases to trimming and J lost 6 bases; unmatched junction nucleotides: 4. The CDR3 covers 12 residues. Germline V gene data show CDR1 as SQVTM and CDR2 as ANQGSEA. CDR3 DNA sequence: TGCAGCTGTGGGACAGGGTCCGGGGAGCTGTTTTTT. The encoded protein is CSCGTGSGELFF.

The table lists this clonotype with a few counts. The chain carries TRBV7-2 and TRBJ2-1, with D possibly TRBD2 on 6 matching bases. The CDR3 consists of 15 residues. Trimming stripped 2 bases from V and 7 bases from J, with 15 bases between. Per germline, CDR1 SGHTA and CDR2 FQGNSA. CDR3 coding DNA: TGTGCCAGCAGCTTACATACTAGCCTTGGGAATGAGCAGTTCTTC. Amino acids: CASSLHTSLGNEQFF.

The genes are TRBV4-1 and TRBJ2-1; 11 bases are a match to TRBD2. The trim removed 1 base at V and 8 bases at J, leaving 7 bases unmatched. The CDR3 consists of 16 residues. From germline, CDR1 is MGHRA and CDR2 YSYEKL. Written as DNA, the CDR3 is TGCGCCAGCAGCCAAGTACTAGCGGGAGTAACCCATGAGCAGTTCTTC. Amino acid sequence: CASSQVLAGVTHEQFF.

The chain joins TRBV7-2 to TRBJ2-1, with 11 bases aligning to TRBD2. The germline V gene encodes CDR1 SGHTA and CDR2 FQGNSA. With V trimmed by 7 bases and J by 6 bases, 11 bases remained unmatched. This CDR3 is 16 amino acids long. The CDR3 nucleotides read TGTGCCAGCACCACTAGTTGGCTAGCGGGAGGCAATGAGCAGTTCTTC. Protein sequence: CASTTSWLAGGNEQFF. The variable domain in full, completed from reference TRBV7-2 and TRBJ2-1, reads GAGVSQSPSNKVTEKGKDVELRCDPISGHTALYWYRQSLGQGLEFLIYFQGNSAPDKSGLPSDRFSAERTGGSVSTLTIQRTQQEDSAVYLCASTTSWLAGGNEQFFGPGTRLTVL.

V is TRBV5-1 and J is TRBJ2-7; no clear D. Germline assignment: CDR1 SGHRS and CDR2 YFSETQ. V lost 0 bases, J lost 0 bases, and 13 bases lay in between. This CDR3 is built from 16 residues. CDR3 residues: CASSLVHGLSSYEQYF. The DNA for the CDR3 is TGCGCCAGCAGCTTGGTTCATGGCTTGAGCTCCTACGAGCAGTACTTC.

The J gene is TRBJ2-2, the V gene TRBV7-8, with D unclear. The CDR3 runs 15 residues. Germline-derived CDR1 and CDR2 are SGHVS and FQNEAQ. With 1 base removed from V and 4 bases from J, the gap between germline ends came to 10 bases. The CDR3 reads CASSLEISPTGELFF. The CDR3 DNA reads TGTGCCAGCAGCTTAGAAATCTCCCCCACCGGGGAGCTGTTTTTT.

V gene TRBV12-3 or TRBV12-4 combines with J gene TRBJ1-5, with a possible D match to TRBD1 (5 bases). The CDR3 sequence is 16 residues long. V was cut by 4 bases and J by 1 base, with 14 bases left in between. The CDR3 here is CASSYGWGGSNQPQHF. In nucleotides, the CDR3 is TGTGCCAGCAGTTACGGGTGGGGGGGAAGCAATCAGCCCCAGCATTTT.